This entry lists 3 T cell receptor beta chains sequenced from one sample in a study of response to subunit inactivated influenza vaccine. A single record per CDR3 protein comes from TCRdb applying MiXCR to the RT-PCR reads. The sample lists about 500,000 distinct CDR3 sequences; about 15% were seen once. This sample comprised CD4+ T cells sorted from PBMCs, obtained around 2 years after vaccination. Receptor source: a man in his fifties or sixties who received an inactivated influenza vaccine.

This clonotype was detected many times. The rearrangement joins TRBV4-2 to TRBJ2-1; tentative D call: TRBD2 (5 bases). The CDR3 covers 15 residues. CDR1 LGHNA and CDR2 YNFKEQ come from the germline V gene. The V gene lost 4 bases and the J gene lost 4 bases, with 14 bases spanning the gap. CDR3 protein: CASSPELGEYNEQFF. For the CDR3, the DNA is TGTGCCAGCAGCCCTGAACTAGGCGAATACAATGAGCAGTTCTTC.

This clonotype has at least ten counts. This chain links TRBV5-1 with TRBJ2-5; TRBD1 agrees at 9 bases. Unmatched junction bases numbered 15, after V lost 5 bases and J lost 4 bases. Germline lookup yields CDR1 SGHRS and CDR2 YFSETQ. CDR3 length equals 17 residues. The CDR3 coding sequence is TGCGCCAGCAGTCCCGGGACAGGGAGACGAGTACTAGAGACCCAGTACTTC. This codes for CASSPGTGRRVLETQYF.

The chain is built from TRBV29-1 and TRBJ2-7, with a possible D match to TRBD2 (5 bases). The V end was cut by 4 bases, the J end by 6 bases, with 13 bases between. The CDR3 length is 12 residues. Germline values: CDR1 SQVTM, CDR2 ANQGSEA. CDR3 protein: CSVGADYCEQYF. The CDR3 nucleotides read TGCAGCGTTGGGGCCGACTACTGCGAGCAGTACTTC.